This TCR beta chain came from a study of shared clonotypes between healthy human individuals. The assay was immunoSEQ multiplex PCR, and TCRdb's table has in-frame clones only and misses some. The sample records over 1.4 million clones, approximately 97% being singletons. The TCR originated in a man aged 25 to 45 in good health. Sequenced material: naive CD4+ T cells sorted from blood. Documented subset: CD45RA+ positively selected.

CDR3 in amino acids: CASSPGHYTGELFF. The CDR3 nucleotides read TGTGCCAGCAGCCCGGGACATTACACCGGGGAGCTGTTTTTT. J is TRBJ2-2 and V is TRBV5-4; D perhaps matches TRBD1 (6 bases). The V end lost 4 bases, the J end lost 3 bases, and 10 bases lay between the germline ends. This CDR3 region has 14 residues. Germline CDR1 and CDR2: SGHNT and YYREEE (reference sequence).